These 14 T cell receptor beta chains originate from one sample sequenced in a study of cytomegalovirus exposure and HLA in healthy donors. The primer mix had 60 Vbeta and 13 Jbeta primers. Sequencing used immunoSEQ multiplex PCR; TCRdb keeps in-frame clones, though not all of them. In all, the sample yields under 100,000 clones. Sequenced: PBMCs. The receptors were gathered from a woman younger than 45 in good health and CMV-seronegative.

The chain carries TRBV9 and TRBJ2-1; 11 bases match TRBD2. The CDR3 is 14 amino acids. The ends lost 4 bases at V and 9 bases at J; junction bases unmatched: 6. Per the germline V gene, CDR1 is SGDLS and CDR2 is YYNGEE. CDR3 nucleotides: TGTGCCAGCAGCTTCGGGACTAGCGGTGTTGAGCAGTTCTTC. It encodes CASSFGTSGVEQFF.

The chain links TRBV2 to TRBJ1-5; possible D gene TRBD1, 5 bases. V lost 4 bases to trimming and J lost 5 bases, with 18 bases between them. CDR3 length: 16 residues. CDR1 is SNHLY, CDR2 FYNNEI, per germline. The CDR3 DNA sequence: TGTGCCAGCAGTGGATCACAGGACACGATGGATCAGCCCCAGCATTTT. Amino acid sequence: CASSGSQDTMDQPQHF.

CDR3 residues: CASSSHRDSYEQYF. The CDR3 DNA is TGTGCCAGCAGCTCTCATCGGGACAGCTACGAGCAGTACTTC. V gene TRBV4-2 combines with J gene TRBJ2-7, with 7 positions matching TRBD1. The CDR3 covers 14 residues. Trimming at V came to 5 bases and at J to 3 bases, leaving 7 bases not matched to a gene. Looked up from germline, CDR1 is LGHNA and CDR2 is YNFKEQ.

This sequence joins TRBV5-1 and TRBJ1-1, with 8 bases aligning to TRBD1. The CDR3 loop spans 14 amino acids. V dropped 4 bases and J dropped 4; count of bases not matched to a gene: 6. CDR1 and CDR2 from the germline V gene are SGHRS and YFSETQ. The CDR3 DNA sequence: TGCGCCAGCAGCGAGACAGGGGCGGGCACTGAAGCTTTCTTT. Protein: CASSETGAGTEAFF.

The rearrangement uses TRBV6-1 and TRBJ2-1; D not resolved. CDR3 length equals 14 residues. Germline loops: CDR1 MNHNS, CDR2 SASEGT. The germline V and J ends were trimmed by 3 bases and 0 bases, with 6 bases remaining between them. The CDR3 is CASSEGNSYNEQFF. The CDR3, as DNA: TGTGCCAGCAGTGAGGGCAACTCCTACAATGAGCAGTTCTTC.

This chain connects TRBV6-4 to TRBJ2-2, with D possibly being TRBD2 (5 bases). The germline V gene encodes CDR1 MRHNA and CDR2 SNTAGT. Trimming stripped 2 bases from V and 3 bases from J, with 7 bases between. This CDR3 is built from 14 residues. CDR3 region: CASSDGSDTGELFF. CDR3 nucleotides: TGTGCCAGCAGTGACGGGAGCGACACCGGGGAGCTGTTTTTT.

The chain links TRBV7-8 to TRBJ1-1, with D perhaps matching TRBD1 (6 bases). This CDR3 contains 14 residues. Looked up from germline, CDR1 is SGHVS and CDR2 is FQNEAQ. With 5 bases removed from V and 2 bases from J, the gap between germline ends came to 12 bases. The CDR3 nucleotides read TGTGCCAGCAGCCCGGACAGCACAAACACTGAAGCTTTCTTT. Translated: CASSPDSTNTEAFF.

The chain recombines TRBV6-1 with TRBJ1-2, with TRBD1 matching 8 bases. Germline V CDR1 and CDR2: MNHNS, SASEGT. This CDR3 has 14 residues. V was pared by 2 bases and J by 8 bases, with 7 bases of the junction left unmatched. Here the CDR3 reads CASSETGGSRGYTF. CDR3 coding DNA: TGTGCCAGCAGTGAAACAGGGGGATCGCGGGGCTACACCTTC.

CDR3 coding DNA: TGTGCCATCAGTGAGAGGGGCGTCAATCAGCCCCAGCATTTT. As protein: CAISERGVNQPQHF. This chain uses TRBV10-3 with TRBJ1-5, with a weak D call TRBD1 (5 bases). The V and J ends lost 2 bases and 3 bases respectively, with 8 bases between them. This CDR3 contains 14 residues. Looked up from germline, CDR1 is ENHRY and CDR2 is SYGVKD.

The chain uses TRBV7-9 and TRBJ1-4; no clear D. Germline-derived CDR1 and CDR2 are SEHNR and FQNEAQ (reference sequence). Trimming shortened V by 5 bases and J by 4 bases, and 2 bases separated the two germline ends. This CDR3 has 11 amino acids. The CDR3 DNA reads TGTGCCAGCAGCCGTAATGAAAAACTGTTTTTT. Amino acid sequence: CASSRNEKLFF.

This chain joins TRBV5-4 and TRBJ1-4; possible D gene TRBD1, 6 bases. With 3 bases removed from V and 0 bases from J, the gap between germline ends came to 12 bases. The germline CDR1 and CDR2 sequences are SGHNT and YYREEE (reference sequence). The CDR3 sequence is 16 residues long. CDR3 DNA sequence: TGTGCCAGCAGCTCGGACAGTACTGCAACTAATGAAAAACTGTTTTTT. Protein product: CASSSDSTATNEKLFF.

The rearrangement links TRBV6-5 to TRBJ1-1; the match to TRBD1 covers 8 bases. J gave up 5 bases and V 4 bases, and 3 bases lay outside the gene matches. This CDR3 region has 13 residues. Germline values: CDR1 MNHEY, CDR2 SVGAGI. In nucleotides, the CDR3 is TGTGCCAGCAGTTCTGGACAGGGAACTGAAGCTTTCTTT. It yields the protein CASSSGQGTEAFF.

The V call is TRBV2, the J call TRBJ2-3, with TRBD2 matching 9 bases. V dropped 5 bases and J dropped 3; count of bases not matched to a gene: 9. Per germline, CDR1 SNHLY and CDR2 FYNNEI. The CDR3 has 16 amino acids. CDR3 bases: TGTGCCAGCAGTCTCCTAGCGGGGTCTAGTACAGATACGCAGTATTTT. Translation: CASSLLAGSSTDTQYF.

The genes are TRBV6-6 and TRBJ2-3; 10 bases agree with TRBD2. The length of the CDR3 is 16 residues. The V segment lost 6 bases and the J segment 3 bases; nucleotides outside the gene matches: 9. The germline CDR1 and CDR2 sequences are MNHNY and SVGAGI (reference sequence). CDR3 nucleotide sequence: TGTGCCAGCAGATCCAGAGCGGGAGGGGAAACAGATACGCAGTATTTT. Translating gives CASRSRAGGETDTQYF.